These 5 T cell receptor beta chains were sequenced from one sample in a study of cytomegalovirus exposure and HLA in healthy donors. Amplification used 60 Vbeta primers and 13 Jbeta primers. The data were produced by immunoSEQ multiplex PCR, yet TCRdb's version contains in-frame clones alone and is incomplete. In the table there are under 200,000 clones, 81% of which are singletons. Sequencing input: PBMCs. The receptors were gathered from a man aged 35-49 years in good health and CMV-seropositive.

CDR3 in amino acids: CASSLNERETQYF. The CDR3 nucleotides are TGTGCCAGCAGCTTAAACGAGAGGGAGACCCAGTACTTC. V gene TRBV11-3 combines with J gene TRBJ2-5; no firm D call. Trimming took 2 bases from V and 5 from J, leaving 9 bases between them. CDR1 is SGHNT, CDR2 YENEEA, per germline. The CDR3 is 13 residues long.

This clone has only a few counts. CDR3 in DNA: TGTGCCACTAAACCACCGGGTCCTTCCTACGAGCAGTACTTC. Protein sequence: CATKPPGPSYEQYF. The gene calls are TRBV27 and TRBJ2-7; D gene uncertain. Germline V gene lookup returns CDR1 MNHEY and CDR2 SMNVEV (reference sequence). The CDR3 contains 14 residues. V gave up 10 bases and J gave up 1 base, with 17 bases separating them.

The rearrangement links TRBV25-1 to TRBJ1-2; tentatively, D is TRBD1 (6 bases). Trimming removed 1 base at V and 5 bases at J, with 11 bases between. This CDR3 comprises 14 residues. Germline CDR1 is MGHDK and CDR2 is SYGVNS. CDR3 loop: CASSESGGRYGYTF. In DNA, the CDR3 is TGTGCCAGCAGTGAATCGGGGGGCCGATATGGCTACACCTTC.

The chain is built from TRBV27 and TRBJ2-1; maybe TRBD1 (5 bases). Germline CDR1 is MNHEY and CDR2 is SMNVEV (reference sequence). V dropped 6 bases and J dropped 6 bases, with 24 bases sitting between them. This CDR3 is 17 amino acids long. In nucleotides, the CDR3 is TGTGCCAGCAGCCACGCCCGGGTAGGGGTGAGTGCCAATGAGCAGTTCTTC. The encoded protein is CASSHARVGVSANEQFF.

V gene TRBV6-5 combines with J gene TRBJ1-1; D not certain. The V end lost 4 bases, the J end lost 0 bases, and 9 bases lay between the germline ends. The CDR3 is made up of 14 amino acids. In germline, CDR1 is MNHEY, CDR2 SVGAGI. CDR3: CASSFAALNTEAFF. The CDR3 DNA follows: TGTGCCAGCAGTTTCGCAGCGCTGAACACTGAAGCTTTCTTT.